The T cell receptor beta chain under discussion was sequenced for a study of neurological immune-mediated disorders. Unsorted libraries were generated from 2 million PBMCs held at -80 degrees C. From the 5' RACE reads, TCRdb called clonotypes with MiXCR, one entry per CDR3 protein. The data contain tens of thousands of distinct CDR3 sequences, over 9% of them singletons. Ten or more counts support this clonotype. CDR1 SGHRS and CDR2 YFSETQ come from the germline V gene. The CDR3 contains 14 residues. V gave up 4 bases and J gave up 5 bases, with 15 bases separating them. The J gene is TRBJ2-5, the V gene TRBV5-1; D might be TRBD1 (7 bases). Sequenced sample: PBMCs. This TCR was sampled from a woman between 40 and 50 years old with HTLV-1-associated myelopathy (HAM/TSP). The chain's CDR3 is CASSQGGPEETQYF. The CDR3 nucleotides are TGCGCCAGCAGCCAGGGGGGACCCGAGGAGACCCAGTACTTC.